The clone carrying this T cell receptor beta chain was counted once. Participants came from about 24 US areas, aged roughly 18 to 90 years. Participants reported their clinical history, and cohort assignment relied on those reports. This specimen belongs to a study of blood T cell repertoires in COVID-19. Across the whole study: T cells, B-cell-depleted T cells, or PBMCs provided the cDNA or gDNA that served as material.

Generated by immunoSEQ multiplex PCR, the TCRdb table keeps only in-frame clones and is missing some. Found here are fewer than 450,000 clones, roughly 90% of them singletons; the top ten hold 2% to 2.5%. What was sequenced was PBMCs or T cells enriched from blood (not recorded which). The source is a woman aged 40 to 50 with acute COVID-19.

In DNA, the CDR3 is TGTGCCAGTAGTCTTGTGGGGGCTTTCCCCTACGAGCAGTACTTC. This codes for CASSLVGAFPYEQYF. The V and J genes are TRBV19 and TRBJ2-7; tentative D call: TRBD1 (6 bases). Trimming took off 5 bases at V and 2 bases at J, with 16 bases between the two ends. Looked up from germline, CDR1 is LNHDA and CDR2 is SQIVND (reference sequence). The CDR3 has 15 amino acids.